This TCR beta chain was profiled in a study of blood T cell repertoires in COVID-19. Study details: From the United States, Italy and Spain came samples of acute and convalescent COVID-19. PBMCs, B-cell-depleted T cells, or T cells were the source of the cDNA or gDNA that made up the material.

Enrollment of patients from Seattle took place during active infection, with longitudinal follow-up. The CDR3 loop spans 16 amino acids. Between the trimmed V and J ends, which lost 6 bases and 4 bases, there was a span of 19 bases. Looked up from germline, CDR1 is LNHDA and CDR2 is SQIVND (reference sequence). In the original analysis: The assay estimated nucleated cells by amplifying reference gene primers. Profiled with immunoSEQ multiplex PCR; TCRdb holds only in-frame clones, not every one. From that table come the V and J calls and clone size; the DNA was used to work out D and trimming. The repertoire holds 200,000 to 250,000 clones, with approximately 85% as singletons.

J is TRBJ2-1 and V is TRBV19; perhaps TRBD2 as D (7 bases). This sequence originates from a man aged 50 to 59 with COVID-19, enrolled during active disease. The sequenced material came from peripheral blood. The CDR3 sequence is CASRAKGGGMYNEQFF. The CDR3 nucleotides are TGTGCCAGTAGGGCCAAGGGGGGGGGAATGTACAATGAGCAGTTCTTC.